This T cell receptor (beta chain) was obtained from a study of OX40 agonist ivuxolimab in advanced cancers. In the study overall: While on treatment, patients had intravenous ivuxolimab at 0.01 to 10 mg/kg every 2 weeks. Dose-escalation patients' cancers were hepatocellular carcinoma, melanoma, renal cell or head and neck cancer.

The CDR3 runs 13 residues. The V gene lost 4 bases and the J gene lost 3 bases, with 9 bases spanning the gap. CDR1 LNHNV and CDR2 YYDKDF come from the germline V gene (reference sequence). Overall study findings and caveats: CD4+ T cells averaged fewer expanded clones than CD8+ T cells. Among the nonresponders, some also had low normalized T-cell clonal expansion.

This table comes from immunoSEQ multiplex PCR, and its TCRdb copy is limited to in-frame clones, with some not included. The repertoire includes roughly 76,000 clones, 85% of them detected once, and around 3.2% sits in the top ten. As to this clone: Its antigen is unidentified.

The sequences come from CD4+ or CD8+ T cells sorted from blood, collected in a trial of the OX40 agonist ivuxolimab. The TCR comes from an adult with an advanced solid tumor such as melanoma, head and neck, liver or kidney cancer. This sequence joins TRBV15 and TRBJ1-1; D call uncertain. The CDR3 DNA reads as TGTGCCACCAGCAAGCCCGATTACACTGAAGCTTTCTTT. Protein: CATSKPDYTEAFF.